A selection of T cell receptor beta chains follows, all from one sample in a study of T cells after yellow fever vaccination. From the 5' RACE reads, TCRdb called clonotypes with MiXCR, one entry per CDR3 protein. The sample consists of a few hundred thousand distinct CDR3 sequences, 12% of them appearing once. The input for sequencing was CD4+ T cells sorted from PBMCs, taken 15 days after the yellow fever booster vaccination. These receptors all come from a man aged 18-30 years who received the YFV17D yellow fever vaccine. CDR3s include the opening cysteine and the closing phenylalanine or tryptophan. A D gene is named only where the DNA matches it firmly. For some rows the clone size is stated as once, few or many, or as a class when expanded; others skip it.

-	TRBV7-8	TRBD1	TRBJ2-3	CASSLRDRGPTDTQYF	TGTGCCAGCAGCTTACGTGACAGGGGACCCACAGATACGCAGTATTTT
many	TRBV29-1	-	TRBJ1-5	CSASDGILGNQPQHF	TGCAGCGCCTCGGACGGGATCTTGGGCAATCAGCCCCAGCATTTT
few	TRBV14	TRBD1	TRBJ2-4	CASSQTGTGVKNIQYF	TGTGCCAGCAGCCAAACCGGGACAGGGGTCAAAAACATTCAGTACTTC
-	TRBV5-1	TRBD1	TRBJ1-2	CASSPQAGQVGGYTF	TGCGCCAGCAGCCCTCAAGCAGGACAGGTCGGCGGCTACACCTTC
few	TRBV4-1	-	TRBJ1-2	CASSQDHSLRGYTF	TGCGCCAGCAGCCAAGATCATTCTTTGAGGGGCTACACCTTC
-	TRBV6-6	TRBD1	TRBJ1-1	CASSPQGYSTEAFF	TGTGCCAGCAGTCCACAGGGGTACAGCACTGAAGCTTTCTTT
few	TRBV30	-	TRBJ2-3	CAWSRLGTTALGDTQYF	TGTGCCTGGAGTAGGTTGGGGACAACGGCACTTGGAGATACGCAGTATTTT
-	TRBV5-5	-	TRBJ1-5	CASSFSPGHNQPQHF	TGTGCCAGCAGCTTTAGCCCAGGGCATAATCAGCCCCAGCATTTT
few	TRBV4-1	-	TRBJ1-5	CASSQVSGLGQPQHF	TGCGCCAGCAGCCAAGTCTCGGGGCTGGGTCAGCCCCAGCATTTT
-	TRBV4-2	-	TRBJ1-1	CASSQEGAAYTEAFF	TGTGCCAGCAGCCAAGAAGGGGCGGCGTACACTGAAGCTTTCTTT
-	TRBV6-2/TRBV6-3	-	TRBJ1-5	CASIGVGNQPQHF	TGTGCCAGCATCGGGGTCGGAAATCAGCCCCAGCATTTT
few	TRBV6-5	-	TRBJ1-5	CASSYSGPRSQPQHF	TGTGCCAGCAGTTACTCGGGACCCAGGTCTCAGCCCCAGCATTTT
-	TRBV11-2	-	TRBJ2-2	CASRIPGLRDTGELFF	TGTGCCAGCAGGATCCCCGGACTACGAGACACCGGGGAGCTGTTTTTT
few	TRBV4-1	TRBD1	TRBJ1-2	CASSRPGQAYGYTF	TGCGCCAGCAGCCGACCGGGACAGGCCTATGGCTACACCTTC
-	TRBV12-3/TRBV12-4	-	TRBJ2-2	CASSFPDPFGGELFF	TGTGCCAGCAGTTTCCCGGACCCCTTTGGCGGGGAGCTGTTTTTT